The 22 T cell receptor beta chains listed next were all sequenced from one sample in a study of PD-1 blockade in classical Hodgkin lymphoma. Libraries were prepared by immunoSEQ multiplex PCR; TCRdb keeps only in-frame clonotypes and omits some of them. Of about 19,000 clones listed, 86% were seen once; the top ten hold 10% to 15%. All patients relapsed after autologous stem cell transplantation, and brentuximab vedotin exposure varied. The material sequenced was peripheral blood mononuclear cells (PBMCs), taken before the second cycle of nivolumab. The receptors come from a human donor with classical Hodgkin lymphoma.

The chain joins TRBV5-1 to TRBJ1-2; a weak D match, TRBD1 (5 bases). The germline V gene encodes CDR1 SGHRS and CDR2 YFSETQ. V was trimmed by 2 bases and J by 9 bases, leaving 11 bases between them. The CDR3 is 12 residues long. For the CDR3, the DNA is TGCGCCAGCAGCTTTCGGGACTCAAGCTACACCTTC. Residues: CASSFRDSSYTF.

This chain joins TRBV5-1 and TRBJ1-1; D is uncertain. V was cut by 2 bases and J by 1 base, with 6 bases left in between. The CDR3 is 13 amino acids. Per germline, CDR1 SGHRS and CDR2 YFSETQ. The CDR3, as DNA: TGCGCCAGCAGCTTAATGGGGAACACTGAAGCTTTCTTT. This gives the protein CASSLMGNTEAFF.

J is TRBJ1-5 and V is TRBV28; D might be TRBD1 (6 bases). Germline V gene sequence: CDR1 MDHEN, CDR2 SYDVKM. Trimming shortened V by 5 bases and J by 2 bases, and 16 bases separated the two germline ends. The CDR3 totals 16 residues. The CDR3 DNA sequence: TGTGCCAGCAGTAGAGCGGGGGCGCTGGGCAATCAGCCCCAGCATTTT. Its protein is CASSRAGALGNQPQHF.

The gene calls are TRBV27 and TRBJ2-7; 8 bases are a match to TRBD2. Germline assignment: CDR1 MNHEY and CDR2 SMNVEV (reference sequence). V dropped 8 bases and J dropped 2; count of bases not matched to a gene: 8. This CDR3 contains 14 residues. The chain's CDR3 is CASGSGGLAYEQYF. CDR3 in DNA: TGTGCCAGCGGCAGCGGGGGCCTGGCCTACGAGCAGTACTTC.

This clone occurred once. The chain has TRBV27 and TRBJ2-4; no reliable D call. The V and J ends lost 4 bases and 2 bases respectively, with 0 bases between them. Germline V gene lookup returns CDR1 MNHEY and CDR2 SMNVEV (reference sequence). The CDR3 covers 11 residues. CDR3 nucleotide sequence: TGTGCCAGCAGTTCCAAAAACATTCAGTACTTC. It yields the protein CASSSKNIQYF.

The chain uses TRBV5-5 and TRBJ1-1; D gene unclear. Trimming pared 0 bases from V and 0 bases from J, leaving 9 bases between. Germline values: CDR1 SGHKS, CDR2 YYEKEE (reference sequence). The CDR3 consists of 15 residues. In DNA, the CDR3 is TGTGCCAGCAGCTTGGAGGTTTGGGTGAACACTGAAGCTTTCTTT. Amino acids: CASSLEVWVNTEAFF.

V usage is TRBV6-5 and J usage is TRBJ1-3; perhaps TRBD1 as D (5 bases). The CDR3 loop spans 15 amino acids. V lost 4 bases to trimming and J lost 0 bases, with 10 bases between them. The germline CDR1 and CDR2 sequences are MNHEY and SVGAGI. This CDR3 reads CASSLDSSSGNTIYF. For the CDR3, the DNA is TGTGCCAGCAGTTTAGACAGTAGCTCTGGAAACACCATATATTTT.

The genes are TRBV5-1 and TRBJ1-1; 7 nucleotides agree with TRBD1. Trimming at V came to 4 bases and at J to 0 bases, leaving 6 bases not matched to a gene. Germline lookup yields CDR1 SGHRS and CDR2 YFSETQ. The CDR3 is 15 amino acids. The CDR3 DNA follows: TGCGCCAGCAGCCCGGGACAGCCTCTGAACACTGAAGCTTTCTTT. This codes for CASSPGQPLNTEAFF. The entire variable domain, with the rest obtained from reference TRBV5-1 and TRBJ1-1, is as follows: KAGVTQTPRYLIKTRGQQVTLSCSPISGHRSVSWYQQTPGQGLQFLFEYFSETQRNKGNFPGRFSGRQFSNSRSEMNVSTLELGDSALYLCASSPGQPLNTEAFFGQGTRLTVV.

The chain combines TRBV5-1 with TRBJ2-7, with D perhaps matching TRBD1 or TRBD2 (6 bases each). Trimming removed 1 base at V and 1 base at J, with 21 bases between. CDR1 and CDR2 (germline): SGHRS, YFSETQ. The CDR3 has 18 amino acids. This chain's CDR3 is CASSLNLQTGGKSYEQYF. The CDR3 nucleotides read TGCGCCAGCAGCTTGAACCTCCAAACCGGGGGCAAATCCTACGAGCAGTACTTC. The whole variable domain, filled in from reference TRBV5-1 and TRBJ2-7, reads KAGVTQTPRYLIKTRGQQVTLSCSPISGHRSVSWYQQTPGQGLQFLFEYFSETQRNKGNFPGRFSGRQFSNSRSEMNVSTLELGDSALYLCASSLNLQTGGKSYEQYFGPGTRLTVT.

The chain has TRBV5-1 and TRBJ2-7, with 11 nucleotides matching TRBD2. CDR3 length: 16 residues. Germline trimming cut 1 base from V and 2 bases from J; bases unmatched to any gene: 5. Germline-derived CDR1 and CDR2 are SGHRS and YFSETQ. The CDR3 nucleotides read TGCGCCAGCAGCTTGAATAGCGGGGGGGTTACCTACGAGCAGTACTTC. It is translated as CASSLNSGGVTYEQYF.

In this sample, this clone turned up once. The chain has TRBV6-5 and TRBJ1-6; unclear D gene. The V end was cut by 2 bases, the J end by 0 bases, with 8 bases between. This CDR3 is built from 16 residues. From germline, CDR1 is MNHEY and CDR2 SVGAGI. The CDR3: CASSYGPSSYNSPLHF. CDR3 in DNA: TGTGCCAGCAGTTACGGGCCCAGCTCCTATAATTCACCCCTCCACTTT.

The V gene is TRBV29-1, the J gene TRBJ1-4; D ambiguous. V gave up 2 bases and J gave up 2 bases, with 6 bases separating them. Looked up from germline, CDR1 is SQVTM and CDR2 is ANQGSEA. This CDR3 is built from 13 residues. Written as DNA, the CDR3 is TGCAGCGTTGAAACCGGGACTAATGAAAAACTGTTTTTT. It specifies CSVETGTNEKLFF. The complete variable domain, with remaining parts taken from reference TRBV29-1 and TRBJ1-4, reads SAVISQKPSRDICQRGTSLTIQCQVDSQVTMMFWYRQQPGQSLTLIATANQGSEATYESGFVIDKFPISRPNLTFSTLTVSNMSPEDSSIYLCSVETGTNEKLFFGSGTQLSVL.

J is TRBJ2-3 and V is TRBV18; TRBD2 matches at 10 bases. CDR1 is KGHSH, CDR2 LQKENI, per germline. Trimming took 5 bases from V and 1 from J; bases not matched to a gene: 3. The CDR3 contains 15 residues. The CDR3 nucleotides are TGTGCCAGCTCAGACCTAGCGGGGGGCACAGATACGCAGTATTTT. Its protein product is CASSDLAGGTDTQYF.

This rearrangement joins TRBV18 to TRBJ1-1; D is unresolved. Germline CDR1 and CDR2: KGHSH and LQKENI. V was pared by 1 base and J by 2 bases, with 8 bases between. The CDR3 is made up of 14 amino acids. The CDR3 coding sequence is TGTGCCAGCTCACCACTCGGCAGTAACACTGAAGCTTTCTTT. Its protein product is CASSPLGSNTEAFF.

The CDR3 loop reads CARRLPRRRDYEQYF. CDR3 nucleotide sequence: TGTGCCAGAAGACTCCCCAGACGGAGGGACTACGAGCAGTACTTC. V usage is TRBV5-3 and J usage is TRBJ2-7; possibly TRBD2 for D (6 bases). TRBV5-3 is given ORF status, its function remaining uncertain. The CDR3 has 15 amino acids. V was pared by 5 bases and J by 3 bases, with 18 bases between.

The chain has TRBV18 and TRBJ2-3, with D maybe TRBD2 (5 bases). CDR3 length: 16 amino acids. V was cut by 2 bases and J by 4 bases, with 16 bases left in between. Germline V gene sequence: CDR1 KGHSH, CDR2 LQKENI. This CDR3 reads CASSPENEGGADTQYF. The CDR3 DNA reads as TGTGCCAGCTCACCAGAAAACGAAGGAGGTGCAGATACGCAGTATTTT.

The CDR3 region has the DNA TGTGCCAGCAGTGGAAAACTCGCCAGGGGGCTTGGGGCCAACGTCCTGACTTTC. It translates to CASSGKLARGLGANVLTF. V is TRBV11-2 and J is TRBJ2-6, with 8 positions matching TRBD1. Looked up from germline, CDR1 is SGHAT and CDR2 is FQNNGV. The junction had 13 bases not matched to a gene; V was cut back by 6 bases and J by 3 bases. The CDR3 has 18 amino acids. The full variable domain, rest sourced from reference TRBV11-2 and TRBJ2-6, is EAGVAQSPRYKIIEKRQSVAFWCNPISGHATLYWYQQILGQGPKLLIQFQNNGVVDDSQLPKDRFSAERLKGVDSTLKIQPAKLEDSAVYLCASSGKLARGLGANVLTFGAGSRLTVL.

The chain combines TRBV5-1 with TRBJ2-3, with 7 nucleotides matching TRBD1. Per the germline V gene, CDR1 is SGHRS and CDR2 is YFSETQ. The V gene end was trimmed by 3 bases and the J gene end by 6 bases; junction bases not matched to a gene: 13. The CDR3 sequence is 16 residues long. The CDR3 bases are TGCGCCAGCAGCTCAGGAACCGGGACAGCCGCCGATACGCAGTATTTT. It specifies CASSSGTGTAADTQYF.

The chain carries TRBV7-9 and TRBJ1-1; D uncertain. Trimming shortened V by 1 base and J by 1 base, and 4 bases separated the two germline ends. Germline V lookup: CDR1 SEHNR, CDR2 FQNEAQ (reference sequence). This CDR3 spans 13 amino acids. DNA for the CDR3: TGTGCCAGCAGCTTAGAATCGAACACTGAAGCTTTCTTT. Translation gives CASSLESNTEAFF.

This chain connects TRBV5-1 to TRBJ1-6, with TRBD1 matching over 9 bases. The germline gives CDR1 SGHRS, CDR2 YFSETQ. Germline trimming cut 0 bases from V and 10 bases from J; bases unmatched to any gene: 5. There are 15 residues in the CDR3. The CDR3 here is CASSLDGTGQSPLHF. Here the CDR3 DNA reads TGCGCCAGCAGCTTGGATGGGACAGGGCAGTCACCCCTCCACTTT.

The sample holds one count of this clone. The gene calls are TRBV5-1 and TRBJ2-3; 9 positions agree with TRBD2. V shed 7 bases and J 4 bases; nucleotides not matched to a gene: 7. This CDR3 is 14 amino acids long. In germline, CDR1 is SGHRS, CDR2 YFSETQ. CDR3 sequence reads: CASGTAGGPDTQYF. CDR3 sequence (DNA): TGCGCCAGCGGAACAGCGGGGGGCCCAGATACGCAGTATTTT.

The rearrangement joins TRBV27 to TRBJ2-7; no firm D call. V gave up 2 bases and J gave up 3 bases, with 17 bases separating them. The V gene's germline CDR1 is MNHEY and CDR2 SMNVEV (reference sequence). The CDR3 loop spans 16 amino acids. The CDR3 is CASSLEPSPSIYEQYF. The DNA for the CDR3 is TGTGCCAGCAGTTTAGAGCCCTCGCCTAGTATCTACGAGCAGTACTTC.